Listed below are T cell receptor beta chains from one sample, sequenced in a study of T cells expressing NK-cell markers. TCRdb reprocessed the 5' RACE reads and stores each CDR3 protein as one record, lacking DNA. The repertoire table contains 150,000 or so distinct CDR3 sequences. The sample taken for sequencing was blood T cells: a sorted CD56 or NKG2C T cell subset, CD4+ or CD8+ T cells, or bulk PBMC T cells (not recorded which). These receptors were collected from a woman between 45 and 65 years old in good health. Both conserved end residues are part of each CDR3.

v_call	j_call	cdr3_length	cdr3_aa
TRBV5-1	TRBJ1-1	17	CASSQAVGQLGRPEAFF
TRBV6-5	TRBJ1-2	14	CASSPPLGGDGYTF
TRBV25-1	TRBJ2-1	15	CASSSGTSGRREQFF
TRBV15	TRBJ2-5	17	CATSRATGTGYQETQYF
TRBV11-2	TRBJ2-1	13	CASSSPARDQQFF
TRBV19	TRBJ1-2	17	CASSPLVTALRDYGYTF
TRBV24-1	TRBJ2-2	15	CATSDFTGSTGELFF
TRBV10-1	TRBJ1-1	13	CASSSRGATEAFF
TRBV18	TRBJ2-1	15	CASSEDRGTYNEQFF
TRBV2	TRBJ2-2	16	CASSELPGPNTGELFF
TRBV6-1	TRBJ2-7	15	CASSVGILGAYEQYF
TRBV29-1	TRBJ2-3	14	CSVEETGGADTQYF
TRBV27	TRBJ2-3	19	CASSLSMPGALPATDTQYF